This TCR beta chain was observed in a study of CD8+ T cells in alopecia areata. The treatment denotes: oral pan-JAK inhibitor, 5-10 mg twice daily. J gave up 3 bases and V 5 bases, and 7 bases lay outside the gene matches. There are 16 residues in the CDR3. Points on this clone: Its antigen is as yet unknown.

Broader study findings: With patients, TCR sharing proved less clear than in mice, a difference possibly related to HLA.

Isolated RNA was reverse transcribed into cDNA used as the sequencing template. Measured with immunoSEQ multiplex PCR; TCRdb has only the in-frame clones, and not every one. The profile covers 120,000 to 150,000 clones, with about 86% appearing a single time and roughly 13% taken by the ten largest. The starting material was CD8+ T cells sorted from blood, obtained at week 4, from a patient treated with tofacitinib. This chain links TRBV23-1 with TRBJ2-3, with 11 positions matching TRBD1. TRBV23-1 is noted as an ORF with a role that remains uncertain. This receptor was taken from a human donor with alopecia areata. This CDR3 is CASSSGQGVDTDTQYF. DNA of the CDR3: TGCGCCAGCAGTTCGGGACAGGGGGTAGATACAGATACGCAGTATTTT.